This T cell receptor (beta chain) was sequenced for a study of T cells in Graves' hyperthyroidism and ophthalmopathy (dated by TCRdb to the late 2010s). Study-level background: Peripheral blood was sampled at the time of initial diagnosis, prior to any treatment. TCR V-J signatures able to tell the groups apart were searched for in a discovery cohort of 90 to 100 patients, of whom more than 40 had Graves' ophthalmopathy and roughly 57 had stable Graves' hyperthyroidism. Whether ophthalmopathy could be predicted prospectively was tested in an independent validation cohort made up of under 20 hyperthyroidism patients plus 17 patients who later progressed to ophthalmopathy. The 75 to 100 discovery patients were randomly divided into training and test sets at a 7:3 ratio. In six Graves' hyperthyroidism patients, the study also compared T-cell repertoires from thyroid tissue with T-cell repertoires from blood. After blood sampling, hyperthyroidism patients were treated with methimazole at a starting dose of 30 mg daily, and ophthalmopathy patients were treated with high-dose intravenous methylprednisolone. TCR Vbeta CDR3 sequencing of some 140 peripheral blood samples (43 ophthalmopathy, about 80 hyperthyroidism and roughly 17 progressor patients) is reported in the paper. The study at large found these results: During validation, the model predicted progression to ophthalmopathy a median of around 6 months ahead of onset, with around 71% sensitivity and about 75% specificity. Ophthalmopathy was separated from stable hyperthyroidism by a 13 V-J signature model, with 87.88% sensitivity and approximately 81% specificity obtained in cross-validation and 80%/75% obtained in testing. No statistical method was used to fix the sample size in advance, and group allocation was not hidden from the investigators. Most expanded thyroid clonotypes (frequency above 0.001) were also detected in blood, a finding suggesting that blood repertoires may reflect thyroid immune responses.

This clonotype was seen repeatedly, ten times or more. Its antigen remains undetermined. No per-base quality is available; no much larger clone lies one base away. Amplification of TCR beta CDR3 regions was carried out from RNA transcripts. A first-round RT-PCR of the TCR CDR3 used the HTBI primer set with the Qiagen OneStep RT-PCR kit. Libraries were constructed in a second round of multiplex PCR, after which size selection and purification were performed. The libraries were sequenced on an Illumina HiSeq2000 using paired-end 100 bp reads. On the authors' methods: Raw data were processed with SOAPnuke, discarding reads with adapters, uncalled bases, mean Phred below 15, or no exact constant-primer or identifier match. High-quality paired reads were merged using COPE v1.2.5, and each unique nucleotide sequence was defined as a clonotype. MiTCR v1.1 was used to align the clonotypes against IMGT TRBV, TRBD and TRBJ reference segments. Only V-J combinations with frequency above 0.0001, covering about 99% of repertoires, were analysed. A TCS score was defined as the ratio between F50 (clonal expansion) and ExV (chaos), using BLOSUM62-based TCRdist between CDR3 peptides within each V-J. Welch's t-statistics and random forest reduced 514 V-J features to under 15, which were used in a naive Bayes classifier (R e1071). TCRdb ran its own pipeline on the public reads, namely fastp trimming at Q25 and MiXCR clone calling, and kept in-frame beta chains. Duplicate CDR3 protein sequences are folded into a single record with the most common DNA and genes. What appears here as the V and J calls and clone size reflects TCRdb's work, not the paper's. In all, the sample holds roughly 380,000 distinct CDR3 sequences, and about 19% of those were seen once. About 3.7% of the sample goes to the ten largest clones.

Stable Graves' hyperthyroidism was defined as no progression to ophthalmopathy during 18 months of follow-up. The hyperthyroidism patients were between 18 and 65 years old and newly diagnosed, with a disease duration of less than 2 months. Any patient with an uncontrolled infection, another autoimmune disease, pregnancy or lactation was excluded. Diagnoses were established on the basis of clinical symptoms, serum thyroxine and TRAb, thyroid ultrasound, and orbital computed tomography. PBMCs were isolated from more than 9 ml of fresh peripheral blood by Ficoll-Paque density gradient centrifugation. Total RNA was extracted using Trizol reagent, and RNA quality was assessed on an Agilent 2100 Bioanalyzer. Between the V and J ends, shortened by 6 bases and 2 bases respectively, the junction contains 14 bases. In the germline V gene (reference sequence), CDR1 corresponds to MNHEY and CDR2 to SMNVEV. The cysteine opens and the phenylalanine closes a CDR3 of 15 amino acids. Only CDR3 DNA is held: 45 bases, read in frame from base 1.

The V and J segments used are TRBV27 and TRBJ1-5; 6 matching bases give a weak D call of TRBD1. Input material: blood. This receptor was taken from a woman aged 18-30 years with Graves' hyperthyroidism. For the CDR3, the sequence is CASSPDRLGNQPQHF. Here is the DNA: TGTGCCAGCAGCCCTGACAGGCTAGGCAATCAGCCCCAGCATTTT.